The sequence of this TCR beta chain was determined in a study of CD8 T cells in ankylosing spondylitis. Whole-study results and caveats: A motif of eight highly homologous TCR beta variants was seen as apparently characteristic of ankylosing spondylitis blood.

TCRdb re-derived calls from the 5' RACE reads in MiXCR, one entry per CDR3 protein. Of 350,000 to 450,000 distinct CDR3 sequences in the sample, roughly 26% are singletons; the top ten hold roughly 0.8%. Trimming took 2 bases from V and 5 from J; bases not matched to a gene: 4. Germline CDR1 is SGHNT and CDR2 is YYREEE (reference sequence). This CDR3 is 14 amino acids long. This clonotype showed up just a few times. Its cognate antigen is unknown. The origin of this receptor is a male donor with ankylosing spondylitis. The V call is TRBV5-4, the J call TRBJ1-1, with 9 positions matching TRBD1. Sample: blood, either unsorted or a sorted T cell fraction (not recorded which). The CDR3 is CASSFGTGRTEAFF. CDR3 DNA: TGTGCCAGCAGCTTCGGGACAGGGAGAACTGAAGCTTTCTTT. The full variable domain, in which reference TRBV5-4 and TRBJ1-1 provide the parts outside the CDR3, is ETGVTQSPTHLIKTRGQQVTLRCSSQSGHNTVSWYQQALGQGPQFIFQYYREEENGRGNFPPRFSGLQFPNYSSELNVNALELDDSALYLCASSFGTGRTEAFFGQGTRLTVV.